The 30 T cell receptor beta chains presented below share a single source sample, sequenced in a study of beta chain features in type 1 diabetes. Sequencing targeted expressed TCRB transcripts, as all isolated RNA had been reverse transcribed. Assay: immunoSEQ multiplex PCR; the TCRdb copy retains only in-frame clones and omits some. The sample lists around 300,000 clones, around 7.8% occurring once. Sequenced: central memory CD4+ T cells from blood. These receptors were taken from a woman under 30 in good health.

Regarding this clone: This sequence may be a read error, since a much larger clone differs from it by one base. The V call is TRBV7-2, the J call TRBJ2-1; D call uncertain. This CDR3 region has 12 residues. CDR1 SGHTA and CDR2 FQGNSA come from the germline V gene. With 4 bases removed from V and 2 bases from J, the gap between germline ends came to 3 bases. In DNA form, the CDR3 reads TGTGCCAGCAGCTCCGCCTACAATGAGCAGTTCTTC. Its translation is CASSSAYNEQFF.

For the CDR3, the DNA is TGTGCCAGCAGCTTAGTGCGCACCGGGGAGCTGTTTTTT. Translated: CASSLVRTGELFF. The chain has TRBV11-3 and TRBJ2-2; D gene ambiguous. Germline V gene data show CDR1 as SGHNT and CDR2 as YENEEA. The CDR3 runs to 13 residues. The V and J ends lost 1 base and 4 bases respectively, with 4 bases between them.

Only a few counts were recorded for this clone. The V call is TRBV10-3, the J call TRBJ2-7; the D gene is possibly TRBD1 (7 bases). Trimming removed 5 bases from V and 1 base from J, with 9 bases in between. The CDR3 is made up of 13 amino acids. Germline CDR1 and CDR2: ENHRY and SYGVKD. Here the CDR3 DNA reads TGTGCCATCAGTCCAGGGGGGTCCTACGAGCAGTACGTC. This encodes CAISPGGSYEQYV.

The chain links TRBV5-6 to TRBJ2-7, with 7 bases aligning to TRBD2. Germline CDR1 and CDR2: SGHDT and YYEEEE. Losses at the gene ends were 2 bases for V and 3 bases for J; bases not matched to a gene: 2. This CDR3 contains 13 residues. The CDR3 bases are TGTGCCAGCAGCTTTAGCGGGCTCTACGAGCAGTACGTC. Translating it yields CASSFSGLYEQYV.

The chain recombines TRBV6-5 with TRBJ1-2, with D tentatively TRBD1 (5 bases). The CDR3 length is 14 residues. Germline V lookup: CDR1 MNHEY, CDR2 SVGAGI. V was trimmed by 5 bases and J by 2 bases, leaving 12 bases between them. The CDR3 region has the DNA TGTGCCAGCAGTCCCCGGTCAGGGAACTATGGCTACACCTTC. This encodes CASSPRSGNYGYTF.

This rearrangement joins TRBV5-1 to TRBJ2-7, with 7 bases aligning to TRBD1. CDR1 and CDR2 (germline): SGHRS, YFSETQ. After removal of 0 bases from V and 5 bases from J, the junction contained 5 bases not matched to a gene. The CDR3 has 14 residues. CDR3 coding DNA: TGCGCCAGCAGCTTGGGACTCGACAGGGACGAGCAGTACGTC. Protein product: CASSLGLDRDEQYV.

A few counts support this clone. The chain carries TRBV7-3 and TRBJ2-1, with TRBD2 matching 9 bases. CDR1 is SGHTA and CDR2 is FQGTGA in the germline V gene. The CDR3 consists of 15 residues. V shed 4 bases, J shed 7 bases, and the junction held 8 bases outside the gene matches. In nucleotides, the CDR3 is TGTGCCAGCAGCTGGAGTAGCGGGAGTGAGAATGAGCAGTTCTTC. Encoded protein: CASSWSSGSENEQFF.

This clone was seen a few times. This chain uses TRBV5-6 with TRBJ2-1, with D perhaps matching TRBD2 (7 bases). CDR1 is SGHDT and CDR2 is YYEEEE in the germline V gene. V was clipped by 3 bases and J by 7 bases, with 20 bases between them. This CDR3 has 16 amino acids. The CDR3 DNA is TGTGCCAGCAGCTACCTCTCTGGCGGGGGCCGGAATGAGCAGTTCTTC. It translates to CASSYLSGGGRNEQFF.

The CDR3 region is CASSLNRGSYTGELFF. The DNA for the CDR3 is TGTGCCAGCAGCCTAAACCGCGGTTCGTACACCGGGGAGCTGTTTTTT. This chain uses TRBV5-6 with TRBJ2-2; no definite D call. The V gene lost 4 bases and the J gene lost 3 bases, with 16 bases spanning the gap. The germline gives CDR1 SGHDT, CDR2 YYEEEE. The CDR3 has 16 residues.

This clone appeared a few times. The J gene is TRBJ2-1, the V gene TRBV6-6; 9 bases agree with TRBD2. CDR3 length equals 14 residues. Trimming cost V 3 bases and J 7 bases; bases outside gene matches: 4. Germline CDR1 reads MNHNY; CDR2 reads SVGAGI (reference sequence). As DNA, the CDR3 is TGTGCCAGCAGTTATAGCGGGAGACATAATGAGCAGTTCTTC. It codes for CASSYSGRHNEQFF.

This clone turned up a few times. The V and J genes are TRBV11-2 and TRBJ2-3, with 7 bases that match TRBD2. There are 14 residues in the CDR3. The ends lost 2 bases at V and 2 bases at J; junction bases unmatched: 1. Germline V gene sequence: CDR1 SGHAT, CDR2 FQNNGV. The CDR3 is CASSLLAATDTQYF. The CDR3 coding sequence is TGTGCCAGCAGCTTACTAGCGGCCACAGATACGCAGTATTTT.

The chain has TRBV7-2 and TRBJ2-5, with TRBD1 matching 10 bases. CDR1 and CDR2 from the germline V gene are SGHTA and FQGNSA. The V gene end was trimmed by 5 bases and the J gene end by 2 bases; junction bases not matched to a gene: 2. The CDR3 runs to 14 residues. Written as DNA, the CDR3 is TGTGCCAGCAGCCAGGACAGGGGGCAAGAGACCCAGTACTTC. This translates into CASSQDRGQETQYF.

The V and J genes are TRBV7-9 and TRBJ1-6; TRBD1 is a possible D gene (5 bases). The germline V gene encodes CDR1 SEHNR and CDR2 FQNEAQ (reference sequence). The CDR3 has 13 residues. Trimming pared 4 bases from V and 6 bases from J, leaving 7 bases between. The CDR3 reads CASSSQGNSPLHF. The CDR3 DNA sequence: TGTGCCAGCAGCTCCCAGGGTAATTCACCCCTCCACTTT.

This clone came up a few times. The V gene is TRBV30, the J gene TRBJ1-2, with D perhaps matching TRBD1 (5 bases). The CDR3 spans 12 residues. The germline V and J ends were trimmed by 2 bases and 7 bases, with 11 bases remaining between them. CDR1 is GTSNPN, CDR2 SVGIG, per germline (reference sequence). The CDR3 bases are TGTGCCTGGAGTTCAGCGGGGCTTGGCTACACCTTC. This gives the protein CAWSSAGLGYTF.

V is TRBV6-5 and J is TRBJ2-1; 8 positions match TRBD1. CDR3 length: 14 residues. The V and J ends lost 2 bases and 3 bases, in that order; junction bases with no gene match: 0. Germline lookup yields CDR1 MNHEY and CDR2 SVGAGI. Here the CDR3 reads CASSYGQGYNEQFF. CDR3 DNA sequence: TGTGCCAGCAGTTACGGACAGGGCTACAATGAGCAGTTCTTC.

In this sample, this clone turned up a few times. This sequence joins TRBV7-6 and TRBJ2-5; D uncertain. V was trimmed by 5 bases and J by 5 bases, leaving 15 bases between them. The CDR3 sequence is 14 residues long. Germline CDR1 is SGHVS and CDR2 is FNYEAQ. The CDR3 here is CASSRQPPGETQYF. CDR3 sequence (DNA): TGTGCCAGCAGCCGTCAGCCCCCCGGGGAGACCCAGTACTTC.

This clone was found a few times. V gene TRBV11-2 combines with J gene TRBJ1-1, with D unresolved. V shed 3 bases and J shed 1 base, with 3 bases lying between them. The length of the CDR3 is 12 residues. The germline V gene encodes CDR1 SGHAT and CDR2 FQNNGV. CDR3 amino acids: CASSLQNTEAFF. CDR3 nucleotide sequence: TGTGCCAGCAGCTTGCAGAACACTGAAGCTTTCTTT.

This clone was seen only a few times. This chain uses TRBV7-2 with TRBJ2-7; 10 bases line up with TRBD2. Germline-derived CDR1 and CDR2 are SGHTA and FQGNSA. J gave up 3 bases and V 5 bases, and 7 bases lay outside the gene matches. The CDR3 runs to 15 residues. This CDR3 reads CASSPRLAGHYEQYF. CDR3 nucleotide sequence: TGTGCCAGCAGCCCACGACTAGCGGGCCACTACGAGCAGTACTTC.

This clone has just a few counts. Since a much larger clone is just one base distant, this may be a read error. At the DNA level, this CDR3 is encoded by other sequences in the same sample as well. The chain is built from TRBV2 and TRBJ1-6, with 8 positions matching TRBD1. Losses at the gene ends were 10 bases for V and 0 bases for J; bases not matched to a gene: 11. CDR1 is SNHLY, CDR2 FYNNEI, per germline. CDR3 length: 17 amino acids. CDR3 residues: CAITGGRGGSYNSPLHF. Written as DNA, the CDR3 is TGTGCCATTACAGGGGGGCGTGGCGGCTCCTATAATTCACCCCTCCACTTT. Drawing the rest from reference TRBV2 and TRBJ1-6, the complete variable domain is EPEVTQTPSHQVTQMGQEVILRCVPISNHLYFYWYRQILGQKVEFLVSFYNNEISEKSEIFDDQFSVERPDGSNFTLKIRSTKLEDSAMYFCAITGGRGGSYNSPLHFGNGTRLTVT.

V gene TRBV2 combines with J gene TRBJ2-1, with TRBD1 matching over 10 bases. CDR1 is SNHLY, CDR2 FYNNEI, per germline. V shed 4 bases and J 9 bases; nucleotides not matched to a gene: 6. The CDR3 runs 14 residues. CDR3 sequence (DNA): TGTGCCAGCAGTGGACAGGGGGCGAGTAGTGAGCAGTTCTTC. Translating gives CASSGQGASSEQFF.

This clone was seen ten or more times. The chain is built from TRBV2 and TRBJ2-1, with a weak D call TRBD1 (6 bases). The CDR3 sequence is 14 residues long. V was cut by 6 bases and J by 4 bases, with 13 bases left in between. Germline V gene lookup returns CDR1 SNHLY and CDR2 FYNNEI. CDR3 nucleotide sequence: TGTGCCAGCAGCAGACCACAGGGATACAATGAGCAGTTCTTC. Protein product: CASSRPQGYNEQFF.

This clone occurred a few times. Distinct nucleotide sequences in the sample also encode this CDR3. The rearrangement joins TRBV7-9 to TRBJ2-7; TRBD2 matches 12 bases. CDR1 and CDR2 from the germline V gene are SEHNR and FQNEAQ (reference sequence). This CDR3 region has 15 residues. The trim removed 5 bases at V and 2 bases at J, leaving 4 bases unmatched. CDR3 sequence reads: CASSRRTSGTYEQYF. DNA for the CDR3: TGTGCCAGCAGCCGGCGGACTAGCGGGACCTACGAGCAGTACTTC.

This clone was observed a handful of times. The V and J genes are TRBV7-8 and TRBJ2-1; D is undetermined. CDR3 length: 16 residues. V was shortened by 5 bases and J by 2 bases, with 16 bases between the two germline ends. Germline CDR1 is SGHVS and CDR2 is FQNEAQ. CDR3 residues: CASSLRPPSPYNEQFF. CDR3 nucleotides: TGTGCCAGCAGCCTGAGACCCCCCAGCCCCTACAATGAGCAGTTCTTC.

This chain uses TRBV6-5 with TRBJ2-5, with a tentative D call TRBD2 (6 bases). There are 15 residues in the CDR3. V dropped 6 bases and J dropped 6 bases, with 20 bases sitting between them. Germline values: CDR1 MNHEY, CDR2 SVGAGI. CDR3 bases: TGTGCCAGCAGCTACGTGTTAGAGGGAGGAAAGACCCAGTACTTC. Its protein is CASSYVLEGGKTQYF.

This clone has just a few counts. The chain couples TRBV11-3 to TRBJ1-3; TRBD1 aligns across 11 bases. CDR1 is SGHNT and CDR2 is YENEEA in the germline V gene. The trim removed 5 bases at V and 2 bases at J, leaving 2 bases unmatched. The CDR3 has 15 amino acids. CDR3 sequence: CASSLGQGAGNTIYF. CDR3 coding DNA: TGTGCCAGCAGCCTGGGACAGGGGGCTGGAAACACCATATATTTT.

This clone has only a few counts. This sequence joins TRBV19 and TRBJ2-7, with D tentatively TRBD1 (6 bases). The CDR3 loop spans 14 amino acids. Germline V CDR1 and CDR2: LNHDA, SQIVND (reference sequence). Trimming left V 4 bases short and J 4 bases short, with 14 bases between. Here the CDR3 DNA reads TGTGCCAGTAGTACCCGAGGACAGTTTTACGAGCAGTACTTC. This codes for CASSTRGQFYEQYF.

This clone has more than one count but fewer than ten. The rearrangement links TRBV5-6 to TRBJ2-1; 8 bases align to TRBD1. The CDR3 has 14 residues. The germline V gene encodes CDR1 SGHDT and CDR2 YYEEEE. Trimming took 1 base from V and 7 from J; bases not matched to a gene: 4. CDR3 in DNA: TGTGCCAGCAGCTTGAGGCAGGGGGCGAATGAGCAGTTCTTC. It is translated as CASSLRQGANEQFF.

This sequence joins TRBV5-1 and TRBJ2-5, with 9 positions matching TRBD1. Germline assignment: CDR1 SGHRS and CDR2 YFSETQ. V dropped 4 bases and J dropped 5; count of bases not matched to a gene: 3. The CDR3 is made up of 13 amino acids. The CDR3 here is CASSVTGGETQYF. CDR3 sequence (DNA): TGCGCCAGCAGCGTTACAGGGGGCGAGACCCAGTACTTC.

The chain joins TRBV9 to TRBJ2-6, with no clear D. Germline V gene lookup returns CDR1 SGDLS and CDR2 YYNGEE. Trimming removed 6 bases from V and 0 bases from J, with 4 bases in between. The CDR3 loop spans 13 amino acids. This chain's CDR3 is CASKRSGANVLTF. The CDR3 nucleotides read TGTGCCAGCAAACGCTCTGGGGCCAACGTCCTGACTTTC.

This clone was observed a handful of times. The chain couples TRBV6-1 to TRBJ2-7, with unresolved D. Germline lookup yields CDR1 MNHNS and CDR2 SASEGT. CDR3 length: 12 amino acids. Trimming took 0 bases from V and 2 from J, leaving 2 bases between them. Written as DNA, the CDR3 is TGTGCCAGCAGTGAAGCAGCCTACGAGCAGTACGTC. It encodes CASSEAAYEQYV.